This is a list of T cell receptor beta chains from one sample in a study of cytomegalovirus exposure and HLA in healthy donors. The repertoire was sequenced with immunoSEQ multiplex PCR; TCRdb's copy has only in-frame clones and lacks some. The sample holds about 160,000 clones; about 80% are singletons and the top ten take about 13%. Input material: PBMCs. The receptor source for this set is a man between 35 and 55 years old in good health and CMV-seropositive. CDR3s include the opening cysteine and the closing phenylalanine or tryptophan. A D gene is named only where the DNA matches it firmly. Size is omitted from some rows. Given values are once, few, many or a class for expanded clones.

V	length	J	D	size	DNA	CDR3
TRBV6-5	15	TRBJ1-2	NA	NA	TGTGCCAGCAGTTACTCGTCCGCCAGTCTCTATGGCTACACCTTC	CASSYSSASLYGYTF
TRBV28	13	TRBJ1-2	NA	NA	TGTGCCAGCAGTCCCCCATACAGGGATGGCTACACCTTC	CASSPPYRDGYTF
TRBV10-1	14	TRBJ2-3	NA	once	TGCGCCAGCAGTGATATACAGGGCACAGATACGCAGTATTTT	CASSDIQGTDTQYF
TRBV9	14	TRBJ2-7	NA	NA	TGTGCCAGCAGCGTAGGGACTATCTCCTACGAGCAGTACTTC	CASSVGTISYEQYF
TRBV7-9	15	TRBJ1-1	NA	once	TGTGCCAGCAGCTTAGCGCAGGGCCTACAACGAGTCGCTTTCTTT	CASSLAQGLQRVAFF
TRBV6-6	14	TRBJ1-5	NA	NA	TGTGCCAGCAGTTACTCACAGACCAGGGAGCCCCAGCATTTT	CASSYSQTREPQHF
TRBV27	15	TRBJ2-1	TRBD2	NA	TGTGCCAGCAGTTTTGTAGCGGGAGGCTACAATGAGCAGTTCTTC	CASSFVAGGYNEQFF
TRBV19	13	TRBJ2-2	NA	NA	TGTGCCAGTAGTATCACTAGTCCCGGGGAGCTGTTTTTT	CASSITSPGELFF
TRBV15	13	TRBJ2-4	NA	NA	TGTGCCACCTCGACAGGCACCAAAAACATTCAGTACTTC	CATSTGTKNIQYF
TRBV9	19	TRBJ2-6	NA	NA	TGTGCCAGCAGCGTCGGGGGGCGGGCCCAACCCTCTGGGGCCAACGTCCTGACTTTC	CASSVGGRAQPSGANVLTF
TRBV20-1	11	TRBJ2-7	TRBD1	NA	TGCAGGGGGGGACAGGGCAACGAGCAGTACTTC	CRGGQGNEQYF
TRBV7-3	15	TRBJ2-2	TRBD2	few	TGTGCCAGCTCGCCGGGGCTAGCGGGTGCCGGGGAGCTGTTTTTT	CASSPGLAGAGELFF
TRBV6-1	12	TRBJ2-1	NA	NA	TGTGCCAGCAGTGAAGCGCACAGGCAGCAGTTCTTC	CASSEAHRQQFF
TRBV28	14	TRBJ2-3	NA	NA	TGTGCCAGTACGTTGATCGTAGGCACAGATACGCAGTATTTT	CASTLIVGTDTQYF
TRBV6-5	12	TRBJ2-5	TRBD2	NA	TGTGCCAGCAGCCCCGGGGGGGGGACCCAGTACTTC	CASSPGGGTQYF
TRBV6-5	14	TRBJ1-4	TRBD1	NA	TGTGCCAGCAGCCACAGGGGGCATAATGAAAAACTGTTTTTT	CASSHRGHNEKLFF
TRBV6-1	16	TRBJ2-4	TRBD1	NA	TGTGCCAGCAGTGGACAGGGGTTCGGAATGTTGCACATTCAGTACTTC	CASSGQGFGMLHIQYF
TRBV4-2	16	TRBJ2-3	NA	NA	TGTGCCAGCAGCCTTTTTGGAGGAAGAGTCGCAGATACGCAGTATTTT	CASSLFGGRVADTQYF
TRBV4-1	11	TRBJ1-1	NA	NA	TGCGCCAGCAGCCAAGGGCAGGAAGCTTTCTTT	CASSQGQEAFF
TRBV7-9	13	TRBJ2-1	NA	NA	TGTGCCAGCAGCTTGAGCGGATCTAATGAGCAGTTCTTC	CASSLSGSNEQFF
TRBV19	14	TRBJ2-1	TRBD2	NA	TGTGCCAGTAGTCGGGCGGGAGGTGTCAATGAGCAGTTCTTC	CASSRAGGVNEQFF
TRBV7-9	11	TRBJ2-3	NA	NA	TGTGCCAGCAGCCAGGACTATACGCAGTATTTT	CASSQDYTQYF
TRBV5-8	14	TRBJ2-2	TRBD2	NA	TGTGCCAGCAGGGGAGGGTCTCTCACCGGGGAGCTGTTTTTT	CASRGGSLTGELFF
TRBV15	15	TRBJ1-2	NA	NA	TGTGCCACCAGCGTCGACACCCAAACAAACTATGGCTACACCTTC	CATSVDTQTNYGYTF
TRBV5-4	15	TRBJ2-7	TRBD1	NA	TGTGCCAGCAGCCTGGGGACAGGGGGATCCTACGAGCAGTACTTC	CASSLGTGGSYEQYF
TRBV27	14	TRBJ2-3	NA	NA	TGTGCCAGCAGTATGAGGAGTCTCCCAGATACGCAGTATTTT	CASSMRSLPDTQYF
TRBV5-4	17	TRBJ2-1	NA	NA	TGTGCCAGCAGCTTGGGGTCGGGACCACGGGGACTCAATGAGCAGTTCTTC	CASSLGSGPRGLNEQFF
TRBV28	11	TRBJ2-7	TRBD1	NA	TGTGCCAGCAGTAATGACAGGGCCCGTCACTTC	CASSNDRARHF
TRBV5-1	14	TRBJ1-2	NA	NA	TGCGCCAGCAGCTTAACGGGGACTAACTATGGCTACACCTTC	CASSLTGTNYGYTF
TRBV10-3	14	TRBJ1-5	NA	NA	TGTGCCATCAGTGAAACAGGTAGCAATCAGCCCCAGCATTTT	CAISETGSNQPQHF
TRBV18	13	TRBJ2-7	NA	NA	TGTGCCAGCTCACCGGGGGCAGCTGGGGAGCAGTACTTC	CASSPGAAGEQYF
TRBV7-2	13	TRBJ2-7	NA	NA	TGTGCCAGCAGCTTGCCTAGCATCTACGAGCAGTACTTC	CASSLPSIYEQYF
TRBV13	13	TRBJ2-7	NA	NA	TGTGCCAGCAGCTTAGGCCCCTCTTACGAGCAGTACTTC	CASSLGPSYEQYF
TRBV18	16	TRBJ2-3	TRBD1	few	TGTGCCAGCTCACCAGGGACCGGGACAGGACAAGATACGCAGTATTTT	CASSPGTGTGQDTQYF
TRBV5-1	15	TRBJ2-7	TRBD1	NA	TGCGCCAGCAGCGCCGGGACAGCGGCCGGCTACGAGCAGTACTTC	CASSAGTAAGYEQYF
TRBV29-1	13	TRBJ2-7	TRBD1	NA	TGCAGCGTTGGTACAGGGGCGACCTACGAGCAGTACTTC	CSVGTGATYEQYF
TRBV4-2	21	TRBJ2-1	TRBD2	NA	TGTGCCAGCAGCCAGTGGCTCCCCGATCCTGGGACTAGCGCTGTCGGGAATGAGCAGTTCTTC	CASSQWLPDPGTSAVGNEQFF
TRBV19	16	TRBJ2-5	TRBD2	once	TGTGCCAGTAGCGGACTAGCGGGAGCCCCCCAAGAGACCCAGTACTTC	CASSGLAGAPQETQYF
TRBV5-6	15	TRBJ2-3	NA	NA	TGTGCCAGCAGCTTCTATAGCCCCGGCACAGATACGCAGTATTTT	CASSFYSPGTDTQYF
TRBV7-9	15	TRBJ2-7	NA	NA	TGTGCCAGCAGCTCCCAGGGTGGGTCCTCCTACGAGCAGTACTTC	CASSSQGGSSYEQYF
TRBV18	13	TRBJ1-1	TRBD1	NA	TGTGCCAGCTCTACAGGGGCTCGCGCTGAAGCTTTCTTT	CASSTGARAEAFF
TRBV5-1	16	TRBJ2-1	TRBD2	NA	TGCGCCAGCAGCCAAAGTACTAGCGGCCTTAACAATGAGCAGTTCTTC	CASSQSTSGLNNEQFF
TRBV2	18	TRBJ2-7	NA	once	TGTGCCAGCAGTGACAAGCCCCCTTCGGTGCCGCCGACCTACGAGCAGTACTTC	CASSDKPPSVPPTYEQYF
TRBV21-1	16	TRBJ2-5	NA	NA	TGTGCCAGCAGCAGGGGGTGGGCGGGAGTCCAAGAGACCCAGTACTTC	CASSRGWAGVQETQYF
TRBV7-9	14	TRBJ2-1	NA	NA	TGTGCCAGCAGCGCCAGGGTTTCGGGCAATGAGCAGTTCTTC	CASSARVSGNEQFF
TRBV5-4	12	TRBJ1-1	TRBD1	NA	TGTGACGGGGCACAGGGGCTGCGCTTAGCTTTCTTT	CDGAQGLRLAFF
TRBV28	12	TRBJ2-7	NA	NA	TGTGCCAGCTCGCCTAGCGTTTACGAGCAGTACTTC	CASSPSVYEQYF
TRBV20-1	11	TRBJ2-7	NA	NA	TGCAGTGCTAGAGGGCCCCACGAGCAGTACTTC	CSARGPHEQYF
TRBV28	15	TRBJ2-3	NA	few	TGTGCCAGCAGTTTCGGTGGGAGTAATGCAGATACGCAGTATTTT	CASSFGGSNADTQYF
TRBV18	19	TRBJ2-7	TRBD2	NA	TGTGCCAGCTCACCAGCGGTTGGCGGGAGGGCCGTGGTTCTCTACGAGCAGTACTTC	CASSPAVGGRAVVLYEQYF
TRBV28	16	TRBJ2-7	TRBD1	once	TGTGCCAGCAGTTACATAATGGACAGGGAGCCCTACGAGCAGTACTTC	CASSYIMDREPYEQYF
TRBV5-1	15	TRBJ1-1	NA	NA	TGCGCCAGCAGGATACAGGGTCGGGAGAACACTGAAGCTTTCTTT	CASRIQGRENTEAFF
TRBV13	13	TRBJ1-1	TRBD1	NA	TGTGCCAGCAGCGCTGGACAGGCCCCCCGAGCTCTCTTT	CASSAGQAPRALF
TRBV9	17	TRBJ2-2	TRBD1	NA	TGTGCCAGCAGCGTAGCTCAGGGGGCGCCGGGGACCGGGGAGCTGTTTTTT	CASSVAQGAPGTGELFF
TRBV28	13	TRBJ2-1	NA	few	TGTGCCAGCAGTCCGGACTATAGATATCCGCAGTTCTTC	CASSPDYRYPQFF
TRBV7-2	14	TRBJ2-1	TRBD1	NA	TGTGCCAGCAGCTTCGACAGGGGGAGGGATGAGCAGTTCTTC	CASSFDRGRDEQFF
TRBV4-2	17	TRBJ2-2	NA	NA	TGTGCCAGCAGCCAAGAGGGGCGGGGAGTCGGAACCGGGGAGCTGTTTTTT	CASSQEGRGVGTGELFF
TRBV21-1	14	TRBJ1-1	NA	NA	TGTGCCAGCAGCAAAGAAGGAGGGGAGACTGAAGCTTTCTTT	CASSKEGGETEAFF
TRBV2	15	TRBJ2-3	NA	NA	TGTGCCAGCAGTGGGGCGGGAATCAACACAGATACGCAGTATTTT	CASSGAGINTDTQYF